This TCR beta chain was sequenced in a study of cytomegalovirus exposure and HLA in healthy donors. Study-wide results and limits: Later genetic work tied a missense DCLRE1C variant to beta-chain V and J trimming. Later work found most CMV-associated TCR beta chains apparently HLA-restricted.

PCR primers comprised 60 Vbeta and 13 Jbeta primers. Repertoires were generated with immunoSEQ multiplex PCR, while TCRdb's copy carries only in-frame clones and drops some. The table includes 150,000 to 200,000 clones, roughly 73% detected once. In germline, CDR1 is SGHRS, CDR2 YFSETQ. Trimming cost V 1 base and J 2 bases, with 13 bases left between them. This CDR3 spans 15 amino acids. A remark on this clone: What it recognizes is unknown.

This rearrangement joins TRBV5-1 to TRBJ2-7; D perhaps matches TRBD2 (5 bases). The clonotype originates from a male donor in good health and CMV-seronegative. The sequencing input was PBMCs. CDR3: CASSLFAGGTYEQYF. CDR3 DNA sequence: TGCGCCAGCAGCTTGTTTGCAGGAGGAACCTACGAGCAGTACTTC.